A selection of T cell receptor beta chains follows, all from one sample in a study of graft-versus-host responses after intestinal transplantation. The method was immunoSEQ multiplex PCR; TCRdb's version includes in-frame clones alone and lacks a portion of them. The sample has roughly 90,000 clones, around 90% seen once. The antigens for these receptors are not known. The specimen was unstimulated CD4+ T cells sorted from spleen or lymph node cells, collected before transplant. These receptors all stem from a human donor who was the organ donor for an intestinal transplant. Each CDR3 is given with its conserved first and last residue. D genes are given only for firm matches. Clone size is not always given. Where it is, it says once, few, many or a class for expanded clones.

TRBD2,TRBV27,TRBJ2-3,-,CASEYLPRRGTSDTQYF,TGTGCCAGCGAATATCTTCCGAGGCGGGGGACCTCAGATACGCAGTATTTT
TRBD2,TRBV7-6,TRBJ2-7,-,CASSPQLAGGSWEQYF,TGTGCCAGCAGCCCGCAACTAGCGGGAGGGTCCTGGGAGCAGTACTTC
TRBD2,TRBV5-1,TRBJ2-1,few,CASSWLAGALGNEQFF,TGCGCCAGCAGCTGGCTAGCGGGAGCATTGGGCAATGAGCAGTTCTTC
-,TRBV9,TRBJ2-2,once,CASSVVNGELFF,TGTGCCAGCAGCGTAGTCAACGGGGAGCTGTTTTTT
-,TRBV5-1,TRBJ1-1,-,CASSTGLQGGTEAFF,TGCGCCAGCAGCACAGGACTTCAAGGGGGCACTGAAGCTTTCTTT
-,TRBV18,TRBJ1-6,-,CASSQGIYNSPLHF,TGTGCCAGCTCACAGGGGATTTATAATTCACCCCTCCACTTT
-,TRBV6-4,TRBJ2-2,-,CASSAELNTGELFF,TGTGCCAGCAGTGCTGAGTTAAACACCGGGGAGCTGTTTTTT
-,TRBV19,TRBJ1-2,-,CASSIEEGYGYTF,TGTGCCAGTAGTATAGAGGAGGGCTATGGCTACACCTTC
-,TRBV6-1,TRBJ2-1,-,CASSDRLHEQFF,TGTGCCAGCAGTGACAGATTACATGAGCAGTTCTTC
-,TRBV7-6,TRBJ2-2,-,CASNLAPSTGELFF,TGTGCCAGCAATCTAGCGCCTTCCACCGGGGAGCTGTTTTTT
-,TRBV5-1,TRBJ1-5,-,CASRPASGKERQPQHF,TGCGCCAGCAGGCCGGCCTCAGGGAAAGAAAGGCAGCCCCAGCATTTT
-,TRBV30,TRBJ1-1,-,CAWGIKGSTEAFF,TGTGCCTGGGGCATCAAAGGGAGCACTGAAGCTTTCTTT
-,TRBV23-1,TRBJ2-7,-,CASSQEGTRHCEQYF,TGCGCCAGCAGTCAAGAGGGGACTCGGCACTGCGAGCAGTACTTC
-,TRBV11-3,TRBJ1-4,once,CASSRGTNEKLFF,TGTGCCAGCAGCAGGGGGACTAATGAAAAACTGTTTTTT
-,TRBV2,TRBJ1-1,-,CATHEGGSRAAFF,TGTGCCACCCACGAGGGAGGGTCTCGGGCGGCTTTCTTT
TRBD2,TRBV7-3,TRBJ2-1,few,CASSLGLADYNEQFF,TGTGCCAGCAGCTTGGGACTAGCCGACTACAATGAGCAGTTCTTC
TRBD2,TRBV5-5,TRBJ2-1,-,CASSLGHGGSPYNEQFF,TGTGCCAGCAGCTTGGGACATGGCGGGAGCCCCTACAATGAGCAGTTCTTC
-,TRBV28,TRBJ2-7,-,CASRSNSYEQYF,TGTGCCAGCAGGAGTAACTCCTACGAGCAGTACTTC
TRBD1,TRBV6-1,TRBJ2-1,-,CASSAPGQYFGEQFF,TGTGCCAGCAGTGCTCCGGGACAGTACTTCGGTGAGCAGTTCTTC
-,TRBV14,TRBJ2-3,-,CASSHRQLTDTQYF,TGTGCCAGCAGCCATCGTCAGTTGACAGATACGCAGTATTTT
-,TRBV7-2,TRBJ1-5,-,CASSLMRHNQPQHF,TGTGCCAGCAGCTTAATGAGACACAATCAGCCCCAGCATTTT
-,TRBV5-1,TRBJ1-2,-,CASSPGRSYGYTF,TGCGCCAGCAGCCCCGGGAGGTCGTATGGCTACACCTTC
TRBD2,TRBV11-2,TRBJ2-1,-,CASSLVLTSGGLNEQFF,TGTGCCAGCAGCTTAGTGTTGACTAGCGGGGGTCTCAATGAGCAGTTCTTC
-,TRBV11-2,TRBJ2-1,-,CASSLAHRQRVSYNEQFF,TGTGCCAGCAGCTTAGCCCACCGTCAGCGGGTTTCCTACAATGAGCAGTTCTTC
TRBD1,TRBV5-8,TRBJ2-7,-,CASSPAPGQGASGYEQYF,TGTGCCAGCAGCCCCGCGCCGGGACAGGGGGCTTCAGGATACGAGCAGTACTTC
-,TRBV7-2,TRBJ1-2,-,CASSARQTNYGYTF,TGTGCCAGCAGCGCCCGACAGACTAACTATGGCTACACCTTC
-,TRBV5-4,TRBJ2-2,-,CASSDIDYTGELFF,TGTGCCAGCAGCGATATCGACTACACCGGGGAGCTGTTTTTT
TRBD2,TRBV15,TRBJ2-5,-,CATSRGGAETQYF,TGTGCCACCTCTCGGGGGGGGGCAGAGACCCAGTACTTC
TRBD2,TRBV28,TRBJ2-4,-,CASSFGGRVAKNIQYF,TGTGCCAGCAGTTTCGGCGGGAGGGTAGCCAAAAACATTCAGTACTTC
TRBD1,TRBV2,TRBJ2-7,-,CASSEKGRGYEQYF,TGTGCCAGCAGTGAAAAGGGCAGGGGGTACGAGCAGTACTTC
TRBD2,TRBV2,TRBJ2-5,once,CARAGTGETQYF,TGTGCCAGAGCGGGGACGGGAGAGACCCAGTACTTC